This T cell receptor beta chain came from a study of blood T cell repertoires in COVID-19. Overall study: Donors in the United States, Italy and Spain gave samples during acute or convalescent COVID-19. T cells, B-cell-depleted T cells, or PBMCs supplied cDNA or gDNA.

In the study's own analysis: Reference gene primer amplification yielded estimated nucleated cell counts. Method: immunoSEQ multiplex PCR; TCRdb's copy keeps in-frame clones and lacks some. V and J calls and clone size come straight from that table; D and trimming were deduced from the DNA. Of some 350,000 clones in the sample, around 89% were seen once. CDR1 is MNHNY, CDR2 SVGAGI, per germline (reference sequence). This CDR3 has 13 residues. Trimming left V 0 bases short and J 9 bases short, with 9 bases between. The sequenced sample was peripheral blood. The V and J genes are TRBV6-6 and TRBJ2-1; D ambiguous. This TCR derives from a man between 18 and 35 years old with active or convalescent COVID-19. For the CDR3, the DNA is TGTGCCAGCAGTTACTCCGAGGATGGTGAGCAGTTCTTC. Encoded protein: CASSYSEDGEQFF.